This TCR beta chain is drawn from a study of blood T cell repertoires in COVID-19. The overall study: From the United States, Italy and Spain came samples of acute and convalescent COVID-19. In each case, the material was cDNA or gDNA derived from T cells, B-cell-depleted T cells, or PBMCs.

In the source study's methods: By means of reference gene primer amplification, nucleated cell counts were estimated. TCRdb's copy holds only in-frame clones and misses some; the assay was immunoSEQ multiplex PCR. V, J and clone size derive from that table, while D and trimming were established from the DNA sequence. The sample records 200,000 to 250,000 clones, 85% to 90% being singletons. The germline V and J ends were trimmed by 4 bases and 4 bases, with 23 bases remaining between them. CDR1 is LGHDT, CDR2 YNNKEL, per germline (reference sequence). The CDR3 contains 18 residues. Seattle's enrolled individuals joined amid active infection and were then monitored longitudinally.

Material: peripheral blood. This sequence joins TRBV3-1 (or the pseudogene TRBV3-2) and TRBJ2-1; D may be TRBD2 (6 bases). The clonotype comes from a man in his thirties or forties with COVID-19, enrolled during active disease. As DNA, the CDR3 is TGTGCCAGCAGCCCCTCGCCCGAACGGGGGAGAGGTTACAATGAGCAGTTCTTC. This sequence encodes CASSPSPERGRGYNEQFF.